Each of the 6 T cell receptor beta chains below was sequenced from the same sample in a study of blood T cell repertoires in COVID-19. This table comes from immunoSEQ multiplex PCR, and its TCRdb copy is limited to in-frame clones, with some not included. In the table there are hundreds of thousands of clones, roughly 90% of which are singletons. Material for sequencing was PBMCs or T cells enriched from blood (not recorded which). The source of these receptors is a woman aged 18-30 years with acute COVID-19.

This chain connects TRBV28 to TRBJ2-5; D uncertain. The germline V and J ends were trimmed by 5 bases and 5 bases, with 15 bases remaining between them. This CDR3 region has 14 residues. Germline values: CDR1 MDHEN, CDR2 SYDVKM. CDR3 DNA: TGTGCCAGCAGTCCTCGTAGAGAAGAGGAGACCCAGTACTTC. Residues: CASSPRREEETQYF.

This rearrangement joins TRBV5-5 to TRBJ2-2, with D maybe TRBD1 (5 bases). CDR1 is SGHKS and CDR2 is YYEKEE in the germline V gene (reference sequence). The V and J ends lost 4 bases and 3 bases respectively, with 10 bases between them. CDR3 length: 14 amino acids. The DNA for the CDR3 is TGTGCCAGCAGCCTGACAGTTCACACCGGGGAGCTGTTTTTT. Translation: CASSLTVHTGELFF.

The CDR3 DNA sequence: TGTGCCAGCAGTCCTGGAGGAGAGAGCAATCAGCCCCAGCATTTT. Protein: CASSPGGESNQPQHF. The V call is TRBV6-5, the J call TRBJ1-5; D remains unclear. Germline loops: CDR1 MNHEY, CDR2 SVGAGI. Trimming shortened V by 5 bases and J by 1 base, and 12 bases separated the two germline ends. This CDR3 spans 15 amino acids.

The CDR3: CASLKRAQNNEQFF. The CDR3 nucleotides are TGTGCCAGCCTCAAGAGGGCCCAGAACAATGAGCAGTTCTTC. The chain links TRBV11-1 to TRBJ2-1; possible D gene TRBD2, 5 bases. The germline V gene encodes CDR1 SGHAT and CDR2 FQDESV (reference sequence). Trimming pared 8 bases from V and 5 bases from J, leaving 16 bases between. The CDR3 sequence is 14 residues long.

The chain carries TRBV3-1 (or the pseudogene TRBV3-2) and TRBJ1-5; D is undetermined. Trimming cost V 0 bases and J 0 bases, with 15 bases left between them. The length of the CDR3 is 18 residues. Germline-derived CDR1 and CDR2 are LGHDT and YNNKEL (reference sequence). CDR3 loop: CASSQETGLPNSNQPQHF. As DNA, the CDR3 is TGTGCCAGCAGCCAAGAGACCGGACTGCCGAATAGCAATCAGCCCCAGCATTTT.

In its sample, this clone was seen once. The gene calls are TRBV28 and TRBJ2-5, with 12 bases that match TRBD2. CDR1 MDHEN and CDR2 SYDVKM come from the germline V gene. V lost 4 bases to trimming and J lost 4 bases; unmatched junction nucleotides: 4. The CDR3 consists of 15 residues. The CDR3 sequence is CASSSLGLAGETQYF. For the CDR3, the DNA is TGTGCCAGCAGTTCCTTGGGACTAGCGGGAGAGACCCAGTACTTC.